The present T cell receptor beta chain was sequenced within a study of PD-L1 blockade in urothelial cancer. As for the study in general: Analyses were performed on blood at 3 weeks after treatment start (the second dose) and at 6 weeks.

Regarding time point: peripheral blood 6 weeks after treatment start. The length of the CDR3 is 13 residues. Germline V CDR1 and CDR2: SEHNR, FQNEAQ (reference sequence). With 5 bases removed from V and 3 bases from J, the gap between germline ends came to 10 bases. Generated by immunoSEQ multiplex PCR, the TCRdb table keeps only in-frame clones and is missing some. The profile shows 46,000 or so clones, more than 75% of them singletons. This clonotype was sampled from a man between 60 and 75 years old with urothelial cancer. The sequenced sample was PBMCs, obtained around atezolizumab (anti-PD-L1) treatment. The rearrangement uses TRBV7-9 and TRBJ1-2, with D perhaps matching TRBD1 (5 bases). For the CDR3, the DNA is TGTGCCAGCAGCCCGGGGGAGGACTATGGCTACACCTTC. It is translated as CASSPGEDYGYTF.